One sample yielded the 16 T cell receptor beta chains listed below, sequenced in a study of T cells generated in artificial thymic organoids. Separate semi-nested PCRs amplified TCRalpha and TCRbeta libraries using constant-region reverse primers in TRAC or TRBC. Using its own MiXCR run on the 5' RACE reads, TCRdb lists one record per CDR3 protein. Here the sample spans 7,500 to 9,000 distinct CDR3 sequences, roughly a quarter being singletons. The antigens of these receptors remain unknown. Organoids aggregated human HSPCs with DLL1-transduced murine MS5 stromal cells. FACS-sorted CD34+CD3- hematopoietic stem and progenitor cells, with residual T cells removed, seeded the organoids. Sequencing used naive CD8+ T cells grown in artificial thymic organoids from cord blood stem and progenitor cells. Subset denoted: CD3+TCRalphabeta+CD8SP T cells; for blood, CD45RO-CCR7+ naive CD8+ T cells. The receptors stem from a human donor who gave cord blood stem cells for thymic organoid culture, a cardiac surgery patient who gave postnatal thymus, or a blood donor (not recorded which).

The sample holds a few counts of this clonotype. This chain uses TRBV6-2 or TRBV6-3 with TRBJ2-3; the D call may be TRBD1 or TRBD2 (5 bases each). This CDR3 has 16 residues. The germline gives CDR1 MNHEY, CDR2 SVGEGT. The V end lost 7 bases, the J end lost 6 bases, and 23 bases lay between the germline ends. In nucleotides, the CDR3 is TGTGCCAGCACCCCCCCCGCGGAGGCAGGGAAGGATACGCAGTATTTT. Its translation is CASTPPAEAGKDTQYF.

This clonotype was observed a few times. The chain's CDR3 is CATSGYNEQFF. In DNA, the CDR3 is TGTGCCACCTCAGGCTACAATGAGCAGTTCTTC. The V and J genes are TRBV2 and TRBJ2-1; D gene uncertain. This CDR3 is 11 amino acids long. Deletions cut 10 bases from V and 3 bases from J, with 7 bases between. Germline V lookup: CDR1 SNHLY, CDR2 FYNNEI.

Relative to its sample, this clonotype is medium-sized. This CDR3 reads CSVRLRPASYEQYF. The CDR3 coding sequence is TGCAGTGTCAGGTTACGACCGGCCTCCTACGAGCAGTACTTC. This sequence joins TRBV20-1 and TRBJ2-7, with D unresolved. Trimming removed 7 bases at V and 0 bases at J, with 16 bases between. This CDR3 has 14 amino acids. Germline loops: CDR1 DFQATT, CDR2 SNEGSKA (reference sequence).

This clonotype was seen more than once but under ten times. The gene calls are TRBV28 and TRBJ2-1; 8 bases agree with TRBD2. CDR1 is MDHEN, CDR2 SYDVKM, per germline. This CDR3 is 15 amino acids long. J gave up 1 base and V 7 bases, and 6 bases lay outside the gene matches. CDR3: CASTTGGASYNEQFF. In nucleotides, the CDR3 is TGTGCCAGCACTACGGGGGGGGCTTCCTACAATGAGCAGTTCTTC.

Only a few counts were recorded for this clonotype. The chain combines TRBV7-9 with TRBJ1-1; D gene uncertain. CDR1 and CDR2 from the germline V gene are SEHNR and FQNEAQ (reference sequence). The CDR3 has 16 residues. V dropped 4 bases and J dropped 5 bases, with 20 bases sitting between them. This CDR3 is CASSSTGRTGWTEAFF. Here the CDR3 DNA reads TGTGCCAGCAGCTCCACCGGCAGGACGGGGTGGACTGAAGCTTTCTTT.

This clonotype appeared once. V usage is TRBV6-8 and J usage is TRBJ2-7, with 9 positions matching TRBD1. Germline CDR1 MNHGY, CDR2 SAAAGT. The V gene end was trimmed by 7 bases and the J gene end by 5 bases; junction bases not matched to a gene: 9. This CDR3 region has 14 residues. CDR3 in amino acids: CASIPGQGIHEQYF. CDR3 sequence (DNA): TGTGCCAGCATACCTGGACAGGGGATCCACGAGCAGTACTTC.

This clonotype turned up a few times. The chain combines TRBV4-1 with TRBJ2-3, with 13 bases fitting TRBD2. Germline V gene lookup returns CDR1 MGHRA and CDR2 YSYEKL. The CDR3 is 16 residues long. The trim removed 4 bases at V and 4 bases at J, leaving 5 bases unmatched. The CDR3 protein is CASSPKLAGGPDTQYF. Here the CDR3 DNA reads TGCGCCAGCAGCCCGAAACTAGCGGGGGGGCCAGATACGCAGTATTTT.

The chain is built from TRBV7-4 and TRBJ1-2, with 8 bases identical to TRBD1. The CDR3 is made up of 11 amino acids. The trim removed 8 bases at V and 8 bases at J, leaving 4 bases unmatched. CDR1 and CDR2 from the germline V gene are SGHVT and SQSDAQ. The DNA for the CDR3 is TGTGCCAGCCAGGGGGCAGGGGGCTACACCTTC. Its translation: CASQGAGGYTF.

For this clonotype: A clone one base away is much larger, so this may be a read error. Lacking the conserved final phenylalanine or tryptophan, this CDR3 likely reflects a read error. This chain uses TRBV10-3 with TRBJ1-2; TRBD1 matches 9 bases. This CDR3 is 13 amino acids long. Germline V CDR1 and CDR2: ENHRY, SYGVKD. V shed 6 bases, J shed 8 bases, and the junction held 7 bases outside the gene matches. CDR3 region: CAIRIQGAPGYTL. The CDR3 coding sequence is TGTGCCATCAGGATACAGGGGGCGCCCGGCTACACCCTC.

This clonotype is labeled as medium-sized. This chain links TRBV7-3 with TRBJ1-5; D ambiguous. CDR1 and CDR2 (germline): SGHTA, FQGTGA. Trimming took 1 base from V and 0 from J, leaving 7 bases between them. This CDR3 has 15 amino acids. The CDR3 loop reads CASSLRDYSNQPQHF. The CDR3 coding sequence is TGTGCCAGCAGCTTAAGGGATTATAGCAATCAGCCCCAGCATTTT.

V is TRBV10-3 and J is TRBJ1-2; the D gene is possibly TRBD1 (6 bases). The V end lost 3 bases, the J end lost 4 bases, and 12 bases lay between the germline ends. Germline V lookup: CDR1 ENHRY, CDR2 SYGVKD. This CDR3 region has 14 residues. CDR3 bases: TGTGCCATCAGTGACCCGACAGGTCGCTATGGCTACACCTTC. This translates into CAISDPTGRYGYTF.

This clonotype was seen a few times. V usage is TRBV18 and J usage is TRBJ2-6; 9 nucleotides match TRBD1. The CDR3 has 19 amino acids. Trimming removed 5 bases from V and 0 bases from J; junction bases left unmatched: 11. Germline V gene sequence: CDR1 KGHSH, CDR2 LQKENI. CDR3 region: CASSRRAGTGISGANVLTF. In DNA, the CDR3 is TGTGCCAGCTCAAGAAGAGCCGGGACAGGGATCTCTGGGGCCAACGTCCTGACTTTC. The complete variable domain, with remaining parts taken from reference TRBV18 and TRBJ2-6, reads NAGVMQNPRHLVRRRGQEARLRCSPMKGHSHVYWYRQLPEEGLKFMVYLQKENIIDESGMPKERFSAEFPKEGPSILRIQQVVRGDSAAYFCASSRRAGTGISGANVLTFGAGSRLTVL.

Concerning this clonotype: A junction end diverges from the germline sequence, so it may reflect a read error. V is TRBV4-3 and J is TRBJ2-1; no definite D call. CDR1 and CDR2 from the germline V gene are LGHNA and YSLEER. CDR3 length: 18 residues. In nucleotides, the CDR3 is TGCGCCGGCAGCCAAGAGAATCCGCGTCCAGCCTCCTACAATGAGCAGTTCTTC. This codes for CAGSQENPRPASYNEQFF.

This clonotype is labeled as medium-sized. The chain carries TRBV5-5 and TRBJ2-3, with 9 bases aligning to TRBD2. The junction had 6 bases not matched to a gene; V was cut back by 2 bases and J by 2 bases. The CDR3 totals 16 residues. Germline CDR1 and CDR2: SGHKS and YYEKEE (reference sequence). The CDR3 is CASSFWRGGPTDTQYF. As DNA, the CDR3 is TGTGCCAGCAGCTTCTGGCGGGGGGGCCCCACAGATACGCAGTATTTT.

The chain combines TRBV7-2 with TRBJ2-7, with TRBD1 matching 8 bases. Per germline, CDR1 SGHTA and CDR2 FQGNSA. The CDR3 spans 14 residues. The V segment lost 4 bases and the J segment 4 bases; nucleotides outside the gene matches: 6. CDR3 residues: CASSCRDRRYEQYF. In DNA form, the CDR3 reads TGTGCCAGCAGCTGCCGGGACAGGCGTTACGAGCAGTACTTC.

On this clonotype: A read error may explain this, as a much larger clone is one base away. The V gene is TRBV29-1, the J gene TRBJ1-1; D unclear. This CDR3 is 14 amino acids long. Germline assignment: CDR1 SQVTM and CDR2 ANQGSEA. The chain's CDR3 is CSVEERIMNTEALF. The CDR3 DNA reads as TGCAGCGTTGAAGAGCGTATTATGAACACTGAAGCTCTCTTT. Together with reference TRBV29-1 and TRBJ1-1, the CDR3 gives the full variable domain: SAVISQKPSRDICQRGTSLTIQCQVDSQVTMMFWYRQQPGQSLTLIATANQGSEATYESGFVIDKFPISRPNLTFSTLTVSNMSPEDSSIYLCSVEERIMNTEALFGQGTRLTVV.